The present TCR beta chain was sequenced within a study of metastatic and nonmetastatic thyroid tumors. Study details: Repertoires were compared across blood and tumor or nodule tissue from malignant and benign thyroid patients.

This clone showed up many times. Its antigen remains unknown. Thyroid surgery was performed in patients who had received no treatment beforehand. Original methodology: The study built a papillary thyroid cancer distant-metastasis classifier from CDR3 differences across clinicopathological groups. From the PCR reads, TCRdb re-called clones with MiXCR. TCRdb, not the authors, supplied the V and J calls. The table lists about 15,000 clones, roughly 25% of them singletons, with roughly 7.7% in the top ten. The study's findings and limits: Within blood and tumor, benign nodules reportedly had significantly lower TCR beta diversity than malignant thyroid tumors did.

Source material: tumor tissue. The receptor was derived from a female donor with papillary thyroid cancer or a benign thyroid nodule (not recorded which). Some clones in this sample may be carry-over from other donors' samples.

Here the CDR3 DNA reads TGTGCCAGCAGCTTAGTGGCGGGCGACACAGATACGCAGTATTTT. The encoded protein is CASSLVAGDTDTQYF. The genes are TRBV11-1 and TRBJ2-3; possibly TRBD2 for D (5 bases). Trimming removed 1 base from V and 2 bases from J, with 10 bases in between. The germline V gene encodes CDR1 SGHAT and CDR2 FQDESV (reference sequence). CDR3 length: 15 residues.